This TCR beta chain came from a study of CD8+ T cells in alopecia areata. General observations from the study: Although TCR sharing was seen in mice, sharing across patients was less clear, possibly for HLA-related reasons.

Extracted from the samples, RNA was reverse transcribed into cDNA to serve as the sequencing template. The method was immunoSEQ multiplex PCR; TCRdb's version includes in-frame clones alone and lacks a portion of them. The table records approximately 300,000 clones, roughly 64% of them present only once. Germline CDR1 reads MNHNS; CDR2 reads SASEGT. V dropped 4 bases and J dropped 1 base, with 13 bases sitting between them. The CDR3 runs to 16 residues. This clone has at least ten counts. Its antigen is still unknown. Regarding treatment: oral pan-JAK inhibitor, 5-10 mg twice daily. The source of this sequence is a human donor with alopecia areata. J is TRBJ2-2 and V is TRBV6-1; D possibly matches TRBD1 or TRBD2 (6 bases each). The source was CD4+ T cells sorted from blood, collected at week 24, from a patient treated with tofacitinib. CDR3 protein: CASSGRGPGNTGELFF. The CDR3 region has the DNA TGTGCCAGCAGTGGCCGGGGGCCGGGGAACACCGGGGAGCTGTTTTTT.